The TCR beta chain under discussion was sequenced for a study of T cell responses to AZD1222 COVID-19 vaccine. Here immunoSEQ multiplex PCR was the method, and the copy in TCRdb shows in-frame clones only, minus some. The profile shows about 180,000 clones, around 94% of them singletons. The CDR3 sequence is 16 residues long. Deletions cut 3 bases from V and 4 bases from J, with 18 bases between. Germline V lookup: CDR1 LGHNA, CDR2 YSLEER. This material consisted of peripheral blood, taken 28 days after the second AZD1222 dose. V usage is TRBV4-3 and J usage is TRBJ1-2, with D unresolved. This TCR was sampled from an adult who received the AZD1222 COVID-19 vaccine. The DNA for the CDR3 is TGCGCCAGCAGCCAGGACGACAAGGGCCGCGGCTATGGCTACACCTTC. Translating it yields CASSQDDKGRGYGYTF.